The 24 T cell receptor beta chains below were found in one sample sequenced in a study of identical twins. Via MiXCR, TCRdb re-called the 5' RACE reads, giving one row per CDR3 protein. The sample includes 690,000 or so distinct CDR3 sequences, more than 6.5% seen only once; the top ten take 0.75% to 1%. This sample also belongs to another study, concerning yellow fever vaccine responses in identical twins.

Sequencing was done on a sample of PBMCs. These receptors originate from a woman between 18 and 29 years old in good health.

This clonotype has more than one count but fewer than ten. The chain couples TRBV20-1 to TRBJ1-2; the D gene is possibly TRBD1 (6 bases). The CDR3 consists of 12 residues. Between the trimmed V and J ends, which lost 3 bases and 4 bases, there was a span of 9 bases. Germline-derived CDR1 and CDR2 are DFQATT and SNEGSKA (reference sequence). The CDR3 nucleotides are TGCAGTGCTAGGCAGACAGGCTATGGCTACACCTTC. This encodes CSARQTGYGYTF.

The chain recombines TRBV20-1 with TRBJ2-3; D is unclear. The germline V gene has CDR1 DFQATT and CDR2 SNEGSKA (reference sequence). The CDR3 has 15 amino acids. V was pared by 2 bases and J by 2 bases, with 14 bases between. The CDR3 loop is CSARRRGRLTDTQYF. The CDR3 nucleotides read TGCAGTGCTAGAAGGCGCGGCAGGCTCACAGATACGCAGTATTTT.

This clonotype was seen a handful of times. The chain carries TRBV12-3 or TRBV12-4 and TRBJ1-2; possibly TRBD1 for D (6 bases). The CDR3 is 15 amino acids. V gave up 5 bases and J gave up 4 bases, with 17 bases separating them. In DNA form, the CDR3 reads TGTGCCAGCAGTCTCGAAACAGGGCCCAGCTATGGCTACACCTTC. It codes for CASSLETGPSYGYTF.

The rearrangement joins TRBV20-1 to TRBJ2-7, with 8 bases fitting TRBD1. Germline V gene data show CDR1 as DFQATT and CDR2 as SNEGSKA (reference sequence). V lost 0 bases to trimming and J lost 7 bases; unmatched junction nucleotides: 14. The CDR3 runs to 16 residues. As DNA, the CDR3 is TGCAGTGCTAGAGATCTGGGGCAGGACAGGGCGGGTGAGCAGTACTTC. This codes for CSARDLGQDRAGEQYF.

This clonotype was seen only a few times. The J gene is TRBJ1-1, the V gene TRBV6-5; a possible D gene is TRBD1 (6 bases). CDR3 length equals 14 residues. V dropped 4 bases and J dropped 4 bases, with 13 bases sitting between them. CDR1 and CDR2 (germline): MNHEY, SVGAGI. The CDR3 protein is CASSLGGLSTEAFF. The CDR3, as DNA: TGTGCCAGCAGTTTGGGGGGCTTGAGCACTGAAGCTTTCTTT.

This clonotype has just a few counts. V and J are TRBV24-1 and TRBJ1-2, with TRBD1 as a possible D gene (6 bases). With 5 bases removed from V and 0 bases from J, the gap between germline ends came to 12 bases. CDR1 is KGHDR, CDR2 SFDVKD, per germline. This CDR3 has 15 residues. The CDR3 region is CATSAGQPANYGYTF. The CDR3 nucleotides read TGTGCCACCAGTGCCGGACAGCCAGCTAACTATGGCTACACCTTC.

This clonotype was counted only a few times. The rearrangement uses TRBV4-3 and TRBJ2-7; TRBD2 aligns across 8 bases. Looked up from germline, CDR1 is LGHNA and CDR2 is YSLEER. V was clipped by 0 bases and J by 3 bases; unmatched bases: 4. This CDR3 has 15 residues. This CDR3 reads CASSQEVGGDYEQYF. The CDR3, as DNA: TGCGCCAGCAGCCAAGAGGTCGGGGGGGACTACGAGCAGTACTTC.

This clonotype has a handful of counts. The chain combines TRBV6-1 with TRBJ2-1; 11 bases map to TRBD2. This CDR3 is 15 amino acids long. The V gene end was trimmed by 5 bases and the J gene end by 7 bases; junction bases not matched to a gene: 7. CDR1 and CDR2 (germline): MNHNS, SASEGT. The CDR3 reads CASSRPGLAENEQFF. The CDR3 nucleotides read TGTGCCAGCAGTCGGCCGGGACTAGCGGAAAATGAGCAGTTCTTC.

This clonotype has ten or more counts. In DNA form, the CDR3 reads TGTGCCAGCACCACGCGGAGATCAGGACAAAGTCGCACAGATACGCAGTATTTT. Amino acids: CASTTRRSGQSRTDTQYF. V is TRBV11-1 and J is TRBJ2-3, with D possibly TRBD1 on 5 matching bases. Germline values: CDR1 SGHAT, CDR2 FQDESV (reference sequence). The V and J ends lost 7 bases and 1 base respectively, with 24 bases between them. There are 18 residues in the CDR3.

This clonotype was observed many times. DNA of the CDR3: TGTGCCAGCAGTCCTGACGGCCTCTATAATTCACCCCTCCACTTT. Encoded protein: CASSPDGLYNSPLHF. The V call is TRBV6-1, the J call TRBJ1-6; D uncertain. V was clipped by 5 bases and J by 3 bases, with 11 bases between them. Germline CDR1 reads MNHNS; CDR2 reads SASEGT. The CDR3 has 15 amino acids.

As DNA, the CDR3 is TGTGCCAGCAGTTCTACCCAGGGGGCTGGGAACATTCAGTACTTC. Its translation is CASSSTQGAGNIQYF. The rearrangement joins TRBV6-9 to TRBJ2-4, with 8 positions matching TRBD1. Germline loops: CDR1 MNHGY, CDR2 SVAAGI. The CDR3 extends over 15 amino acids. With 4 bases clipped from V and 7 bases from J, the junction kept 9 bases outside the gene matches.

CDR3 coding DNA: TGCAGTGCTAGGATGGGACAGAATTTTCCCGGGCAGTACTTC. Translated: CSARMGQNFPGQYF. V and J are TRBV20-1 and TRBJ2-7; 7 nucleotides match TRBD1. Trimming at V came to 3 bases and at J to 9 bases, leaving 14 bases not matched to a gene. Germline CDR1 is DFQATT and CDR2 is SNEGSKA (reference sequence). The CDR3 spans 14 residues.

This clonotype has ten or more counts. This chain links TRBV12-3 or TRBV12-4 with TRBJ1-3; D call uncertain. CDR3 length: 14 residues. The ends were cut back, 7 bases at V and 2 bases at J, with 12 bases in the middle. CDR3 in amino acids: CASTRVIPGNTIYF. CDR3 coding DNA: TGTGCCAGCACGCGAGTGATCCCTGGAAACACCATATATTTT.

The V call is TRBV6-4, the J call TRBJ2-3; possibly TRBD1 for D (6 bases). In germline, CDR1 is MRHNA, CDR2 SNTAGT. V was pared by 6 bases and J by 6 bases, with 16 bases between. The CDR3 is made up of 14 amino acids. In DNA form, the CDR3 reads TGTGCCAGCAGCGCCGACAGGTCAAGGGATACGCAGTATTTT. Translated: CASSADRSRDTQYF.

This clonotype has at least ten counts. The chain joins TRBV28 to TRBJ2-7; 8 bases fit TRBD1. CDR3 length equals 14 residues. With 6 bases clipped from V and 2 bases from J, the junction kept 6 bases outside the gene matches. CDR1 is MDHEN, CDR2 SYDVKM, per germline. CDR3 in DNA: TGTGCCAGCAGCGTTGACAGGGGCGCCTACGAGCAGTACTTC. Its protein is CASSVDRGAYEQYF.

The chain has TRBV18 and TRBJ1-6; 8 nucleotides align to TRBD1. The V gene's germline CDR1 is KGHSH and CDR2 LQKENI. The CDR3 has 14 residues. The V and J ends lost 5 bases and 7 bases, in that order; junction bases with no gene match: 4. The CDR3 reads CASSSRGQNSPLHF. CDR3 coding DNA: TGTGCCAGCTCATCCAGGGGGCAGAATTCACCCCTCCACTTT. The entire variable domain, with the rest obtained from reference TRBV18 and TRBJ1-6, is as follows: NAGVMQNPRHLVRRRGQEARLRCSPMKGHSHVYWYRQLPEEGLKFMVYLQKENIIDESGMPKERFSAEFPKEGPSILRIQQVVRGDSAAYFCASSSRGQNSPLHFGNGTRLTVT.

The chain is built from TRBV15 and TRBJ2-7; D is tentatively TRBD1 or TRBD2 (5 bases each). The germline gives CDR1 LNHNV, CDR2 YYDKDF (reference sequence). V shed 0 bases and J shed 2 bases, with 8 bases lying between them. This CDR3 is 14 amino acids long. This CDR3 is CATSREGRAYEQYF. CDR3 bases: TGTGCCACCAGCAGAGAGGGACGGGCCTACGAGCAGTACTTC.

This clonotype was picked up many times. The V gene is TRBV9, the J gene TRBJ2-5; 7 positions match TRBD2. V was pared by 0 bases and J by 1 base, with 3 bases of the junction left unmatched. CDR3 length: 15 amino acids. Germline V gene data show CDR1 as SGDLS and CDR2 as YYNGEE. The CDR3 DNA follows: TGTGCCAGCAGCGTAGATTCGGGGGGCCAAGAGACCCAGTACTTC. It specifies CASSVDSGGQETQYF.

This clonotype came up a few times. The chain combines TRBV28 with TRBJ2-5; no clear D gene. This CDR3 contains 13 residues. CDR1 is MDHEN and CDR2 is SYDVKM in the germline V gene. Trimming took 6 bases from V and 1 from J, leaving 9 bases between them. Here the CDR3 DNA reads TGTGCCAGCAGCCAAAGGGCCCAAGAGACCCAGTACTTC. This sequence encodes CASSQRAQETQYF.

In this sample, this clonotype turned up many times. The chain recombines TRBV28 with TRBJ1-6; perhaps TRBD1 as D (6 bases). The length of the CDR3 is 13 residues. CDR1 is MDHEN, CDR2 SYDVKM, per germline. V shed 4 bases and J shed 10 bases, with 11 bases lying between them. In DNA form, the CDR3 reads TGTGCCAGCAGTTACACAGGGACGTCACCCCTCCACTTT. It specifies CASSYTGTSPLHF.

This chain connects TRBV5-5 to TRBJ1-2; D may be TRBD1 (5 bases). This CDR3 comprises 14 residues. Per germline, CDR1 SGHKS and CDR2 YYEKEE (reference sequence). V was trimmed by 2 bases and J by 7 bases, leaving 15 bases between them. The CDR3 protein is CASSFGVLGGGYTF. The CDR3 DNA reads as TGTGCCAGCAGCTTTGGAGTGTTGGGGGGTGGCTACACCTTC.

This clonotype occurred many times. The chain combines TRBV4-1 with TRBJ2-7; D may be TRBD1 or TRBD2 (5 bases each). Germline values: CDR1 MGHRA, CDR2 YSYEKL. The germline V and J ends were trimmed by 4 bases and 6 bases, with 16 bases remaining between them. The CDR3 contains 14 residues. The CDR3 is CASSPPQGAGEQYF. The CDR3 DNA reads TGCGCCAGCAGCCCCCCCCAAGGGGCGGGCGAGCAGTACTTC.

This chain joins TRBV18 and TRBJ1-4; no reliable D call. CDR3 length equals 13 residues. V lost 3 bases and J 3 bases, leaving 5 bases between the germline ends. Germline V lookup: CDR1 KGHSH, CDR2 LQKENI. The CDR3 DNA reads TGTGCCAGCTCACCGCAGCCTAATGAAAAACTGTTTTTT. Amino acids: CASSPQPNEKLFF.

This clonotype has ten or more counts. This chain uses TRBV29-1 with TRBJ2-3; TRBD2 might be the D (5 bases). V lost 4 bases, J lost 4 bases, and 12 bases lay in between. This CDR3 has 13 amino acids. Per the germline V gene, CDR1 is SQVTM and CDR2 is ANQGSEA. The CDR3 loop reads CSVGGVVSDTQYF. CDR3 nucleotide sequence: TGCAGCGTTGGGGGAGTTGTCTCAGATACGCAGTATTTT.